The 20 T cell receptor beta chains below come from one sample, sequenced in a study of blood T cell repertoires in COVID-19. Measured with immunoSEQ multiplex PCR; TCRdb has only the in-frame clones, and not every one. This sample has roughly 15,000 clones, with 70% to 90% found just once. Sequencing was performed on peripheral blood. These receptors were taken from a human donor in a cohort sampled during active COVID-19.

This clone is a singleton in its sample. The V and J genes are TRBV28 and TRBJ2-3; 10 bases agree with TRBD2. The CDR3 covers 21 residues. V lost 1 base, J lost 0 bases, and 16 bases stayed unmatched. The germline CDR1 and CDR2 sequences are MDHEN and SYDVKM. CDR3 region: CASSLFPLAGERAASTDTQYF. Written as DNA, the CDR3 is TGTGCCAGCAGTTTATTCCCCCTAGCGGGAGAGAGGGCGGCTAGCACAGATACGCAGTATTTT.

This chain connects TRBV12-3 or TRBV12-4 to TRBJ2-1; 7 bases line up with TRBD2. CDR3 size: 13 residues. Losses at the gene ends were 2 bases for V and 10 bases for J; bases not matched to a gene: 5. The chain's CDR3 is CASSLSGGGEQFF. The CDR3 region has the DNA TGTGCCAGCAGTTTATCGGGGGGAGGGGAGCAGTTCTTC.

V gene TRBV11-1 combines with J gene TRBJ2-5; D uncertain. With 5 bases removed from V and 1 base from J, the gap between germline ends came to 8 bases. Germline V gene lookup returns CDR1 SGHAT and CDR2 FQDESV (reference sequence). The CDR3 is made up of 13 amino acids. The CDR3 DNA reads as TGTGCCAGCAGCCGAGGTCCCCAAGAGACCCAGTACTTC. This codes for CASSRGPQETQYF.

V usage is TRBV21-1 and J usage is TRBJ2-3; no check of the table's D call, TRBD2, against the DNA was made. TRBV21-1 is a known pseudogene. This CDR3 is 17 amino acids long. CDR3 region: CASSKEAGERGSDTQYF. For the CDR3, the DNA is TGTGCCAGCAGCAAAGAGGCCGGGGAGAGAGGGTCAGATACGCAGTATTTT.

This clone was picked up a small number of times. The chain carries TRBV27 and TRBJ1-6, with 7 bases that match TRBD1. V was pared by 4 bases and J by 4 bases, with 4 bases of the junction left unmatched. CDR3 size: 15 residues. From germline, CDR1 is MNHEY and CDR2 SMNVEV (reference sequence). Here the CDR3 reads CASSSGQPYNSPLHF. CDR3 sequence (DNA): TGTGCCAGCAGTTCGGGACAGCCTTATAATTCACCCCTCCACTTT.

This clone was seen a single time. The chain links TRBV28 to TRBJ1-6; D remains ambiguous. V dropped 8 bases and J dropped 12 bases, with 20 bases sitting between them. The CDR3 sequence is 14 residues long. Germline assignment: CDR1 MDHEN and CDR2 SYDVKM. CDR3 nucleotides: TGTGCCAGCGGGCTGGCTTTCAGCCAACTACCCCTCCACTTT. It encodes CASGLAFSQLPLHF.

The chain has TRBV3-1 (or the pseudogene TRBV3-2) and TRBJ2-3; 8 bases line up with TRBD2. CDR3 size: 19 residues. The V and J ends lost 3 bases and 0 bases, in that order; junction bases with no gene match: 14. The germline V gene has CDR1 LGHDT and CDR2 YNNKEL (reference sequence). CDR3 amino acids: CASSHYRSSGSSSTDTQYF. Here the CDR3 DNA reads TGTGCCAGCAGCCATTACCGTTCTAGCGGGTCTTCTAGCACAGATACGCAGTATTTT.

The chain is built from TRBV19 and TRBJ2-2, with a tentative D call TRBD1 (6 bases). The germline gives CDR1 LNHDA, CDR2 SQIVND (reference sequence). CDR3 size: 14 residues. With 4 bases removed from V and 4 bases from J, the gap between germline ends came to 10 bases. CDR3 bases: TGTGCCAGTAGTACTTCCAGGGGCACCGGGGAGCTGTTTTTT. This encodes CASSTSRGTGELFF. The entire variable domain, with the rest obtained from reference TRBV19 and TRBJ2-2, is as follows: DGGITQSPKYLFRKEGQNVTLSCEQNLNHDAMYWYRQDPGQGLRLIYYSQIVNDFQKGDIAEGYSVSREKKESFPLTVTSAQKNPTAFYLCASSTSRGTGELFFGEGSRLTVL.

J is TRBJ1-3 and V is TRBV5-1, with D perhaps TRBD1 (6 bases). From germline, CDR1 is SGHRS and CDR2 YFSETQ. V was clipped by 0 bases and J by 4 bases, with 11 bases between them. The CDR3 is 15 amino acids. The CDR3 loop reads CASSLAGGVGNTIYF. For the CDR3, the DNA is TGCGCCAGCAGCTTGGCGGGGGGCGTCGGAAACACCATATATTTT.

This rearrangement joins TRBV10-2 to TRBJ2-7; unclear D gene. Trimming cost V 5 bases and J 2 bases, with 13 bases left between them. Germline values: CDR1 WSHSY, CDR2 SAAADI. The CDR3 has 14 amino acids. CDR3 sequence reads: CASSLVSAAYEQYF. The CDR3 DNA follows: TGCGCCAGCAGTCTAGTGAGCGCCGCCTACGAGCAGTACTTC.

The rearrangement uses TRBV4-2 and TRBJ1-2; D is possibly TRBD1 (6 bases). Per germline, CDR1 LGHNA and CDR2 YNFKEQ. Deletions cut 2 bases from V and 2 bases from J, with 12 bases between. CDR3 size: 15 residues. CDR3: CASSQTQGTNYGYTF. The CDR3 DNA follows: TGTGCCAGCAGCCAAACACAGGGTACCAACTATGGCTACACCTTC.

This clone has just one count. The chain is built from TRBV5-5 and TRBJ2-7, with D possibly being TRBD1 (6 bases). The CDR3 consists of 13 residues. The germline CDR1 and CDR2 sequences are SGHKS and YYEKEE (reference sequence). The germline V and J ends were trimmed by 2 bases and 5 bases, with 11 bases remaining between them. As DNA, the CDR3 is TGTGCCAGCAGCTTCACAGGGCTCCACGAGCAGTACTTC. Protein: CASSFTGLHEQYF.

The rearrangement links TRBV30 to TRBJ1-5; D is ambiguous. Looked up from germline, CDR1 is GTSNPN and CDR2 is SVGIG (reference sequence). The CDR3 runs to 14 residues. Trimming took 2 bases from V and 0 from J, leaving 8 bases between them. The CDR3 here is CAWSRAYSNQPQHF. The CDR3 bases are TGTGCCTGGAGTCGAGCGTATAGCAATCAGCCCCAGCATTTT.

This clone came up a few times. The V call is TRBV6-5, the J call TRBJ1-2; D is perhaps TRBD1 (5 bases). The CDR3 is 12 residues long. Germline V CDR1 and CDR2: MNHEY, SVGAGI. V lost 2 bases and J lost 5, with 6 bases in between. CDR3 residues: CASSYRGYGYTF. The DNA for the CDR3 is TGTGCCAGCAGTTACAGGGGATATGGCTACACCTTC.

The chain joins TRBV28 to TRBJ1-6, with 9 bases aligning to TRBD1. The CDR3 sequence is 15 residues long. Germline V lookup: CDR1 MDHEN, CDR2 SYDVKM. Trimming removed 5 bases from V and 9 bases from J; junction bases left unmatched: 8. CDR3 coding DNA: TGTGCCAGCAGTGCCCCGGGACAGGGCGGTTCACCCCTCCACTTT. Its translation: CASSAPGQGGSPLHF.

The chain links TRBV2 to TRBJ1-6; TRBD1 might be the D (5 bases). Germline V gene lookup returns CDR1 SNHLY and CDR2 FYNNEI. The CDR3 runs to 15 residues. V was clipped by 2 bases and J by 5 bases, with 10 bases between them. CDR3 nucleotide sequence: TGTGCCAGCAGTGAAACCGGACAAAATAATTCACCCCTCCACTTT. As protein: CASSETGQNNSPLHF.

The chain uses TRBV6-1 and TRBJ2-2; D may be TRBD2 (6 bases). The ends were cut back, 4 bases at V and 0 bases at J, with 24 bases in the middle. Germline V gene lookup returns CDR1 MNHNS and CDR2 SASEGT. This CDR3 has 20 amino acids. CDR3 sequence reads: CASSGEKNWGVDANTGELFF. The DNA of the CDR3 is TGTGCCAGCAGTGGAGAAAAGAATTGGGGGGTGGACGCGAACACCGGGGAGCTGTTTTTT.

This clone was seen just once. The chain recombines TRBV6-5 with TRBJ1-6, with a possible D match to TRBD1 (6 bases). The germline V gene has CDR1 MNHEY and CDR2 SVGAGI. CDR3 length equals 15 residues. V lost 5 bases and J lost 9, with 17 bases in between. The CDR3 reads CASSPGGRRISPLHF. The CDR3 nucleotides read TGTGCCAGCAGTCCGGGGGGCAGGAGGATTTCACCCCTCCACTTT.

The chain links TRBV7-6 to TRBJ2-2; TRBD2 agrees at 10 bases. Germline V gives CDR1 SGHVS, CDR2 FNYEAQ. The CDR3 runs 17 residues. Trimming took 5 bases from V and 6 from J; bases not matched to a gene: 12. Written as DNA, the CDR3 is TGTGCCAGCAGCGCGAACCTAGCGGGAGCTCTGGCCGGGGAGCTGTTTTTT. Amino acid sequence: CASSANLAGALAGELFF.

This clone occurred once. V gene TRBV27 combines with J gene TRBJ2-7; 8 bases align to TRBD2. The CDR3 covers 15 residues. Germline V CDR1 and CDR2: MNHEY, SMNVEV (reference sequence). V shed 0 bases and J 2 bases; nucleotides not matched to a gene: 3. The CDR3 DNA reads as TGTGCCAGCAGTTTATCCCGGGGGGGGACCTACGAGCAGTACTTC. Translated, it gives CASSLSRGGTYEQYF.